The clone carrying this TCR beta chain came up many times. This sample was taken from a study of T cells in Graves' hyperthyroidism and ophthalmopathy. Subjects with ophthalmopathy showed a Clinical Activity Score no lower than 3, a NOSPECS grade no lower than 4, and a duration shorter than 3 months. The authors took PBMCs from over 8.5 ml fresh peripheral blood. RNA transcripts gave rise to amplified TCR beta CDR3 regions. In the first-round RT-PCR of the TCR CDR3, the HTBI primer set was used. TCRdb itself ran the multiplex PCR reads through MiXCR, one entry per CDR3 protein. Of 640,000 or so distinct CDR3 sequences in the sample, approximately 14% were seen once. The clonotype was recovered from a woman aged 40 to 49 with Graves' ophthalmopathy. Sequencing was performed on blood.

The CDR3 DNA sequence: TGTGCCAGCAGCCCAGCTGTAGCTTCTTGGCTCGAGCAGTACTTC. This encodes CASSPAVASWLEQYF. The V gene is TRBV14, the J gene TRBJ2-7; D gene unclear. V was shortened by 4 bases and J by 6 bases, with 19 bases between the two germline ends. The germline V gene has CDR1 SGHDN and CDR2 FVKESK. CDR3 length: 15 residues.